This T cell receptor (beta chain) originates from a study of CD8 T cells in ankylosing spondylitis. Overall study findings and caveats: A TCR beta motif of 8 or 9 highly homologous variants appeared characteristic of ankylosing spondylitis blood.

One entry per CDR3 protein, called by TCRdb with MiXCR from the 5' RACE reads. Here the sample spans approximately 540,000 distinct CDR3 sequences, more than 9.5% being singletons. The germline V gene encodes CDR1 MGHRA and CDR2 YSYEKL. The V gene lost 0 bases and the J gene lost 4 bases, with 12 bases spanning the gap. CDR3 size: 15 residues. To note about this clonotype: The antigen is not known.

The sample was blood, either unsorted or a sorted T cell fraction (not recorded which). The V gene is TRBV4-1, the J gene TRBJ1-2; D may be TRBD1 (5 bases). This clonotype was obtained from a male donor with ankylosing spondylitis. As DNA, the CDR3 is TGCGCCAGCAGCCAAGAGGGGCAGACGGTCTATGGCTACACCTTC. Its translation: CASSQEGQTVYGYTF.